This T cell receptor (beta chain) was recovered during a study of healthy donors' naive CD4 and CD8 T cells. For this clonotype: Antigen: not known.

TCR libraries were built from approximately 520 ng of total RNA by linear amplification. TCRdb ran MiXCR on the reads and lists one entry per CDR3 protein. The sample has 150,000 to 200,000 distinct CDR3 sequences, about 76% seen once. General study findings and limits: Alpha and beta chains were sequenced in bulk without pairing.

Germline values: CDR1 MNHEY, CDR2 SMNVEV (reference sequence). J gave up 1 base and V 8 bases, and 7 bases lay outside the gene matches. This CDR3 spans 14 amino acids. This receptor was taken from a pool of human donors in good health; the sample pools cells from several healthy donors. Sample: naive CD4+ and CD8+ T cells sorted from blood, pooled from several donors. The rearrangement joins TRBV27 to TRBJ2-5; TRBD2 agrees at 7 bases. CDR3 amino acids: CASAPLAAQETQYF. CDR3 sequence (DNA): TGTGCCAGCGCCCCTCTAGCGGCCCAAGAGACCCAGTACTTC.